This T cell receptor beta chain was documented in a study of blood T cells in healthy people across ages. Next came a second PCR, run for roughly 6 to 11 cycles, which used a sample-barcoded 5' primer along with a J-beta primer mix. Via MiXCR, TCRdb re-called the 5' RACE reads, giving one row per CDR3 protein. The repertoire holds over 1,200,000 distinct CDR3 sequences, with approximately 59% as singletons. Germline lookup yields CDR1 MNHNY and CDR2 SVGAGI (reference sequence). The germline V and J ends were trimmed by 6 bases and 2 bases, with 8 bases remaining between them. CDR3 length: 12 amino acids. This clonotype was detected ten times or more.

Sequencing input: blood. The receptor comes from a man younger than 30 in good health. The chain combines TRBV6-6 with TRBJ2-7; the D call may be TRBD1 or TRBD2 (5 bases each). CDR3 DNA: TGTGCCAGCAGGTCGGGGCCCTACGAGCAGTACTTC. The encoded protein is CASRSGPYEQYF.